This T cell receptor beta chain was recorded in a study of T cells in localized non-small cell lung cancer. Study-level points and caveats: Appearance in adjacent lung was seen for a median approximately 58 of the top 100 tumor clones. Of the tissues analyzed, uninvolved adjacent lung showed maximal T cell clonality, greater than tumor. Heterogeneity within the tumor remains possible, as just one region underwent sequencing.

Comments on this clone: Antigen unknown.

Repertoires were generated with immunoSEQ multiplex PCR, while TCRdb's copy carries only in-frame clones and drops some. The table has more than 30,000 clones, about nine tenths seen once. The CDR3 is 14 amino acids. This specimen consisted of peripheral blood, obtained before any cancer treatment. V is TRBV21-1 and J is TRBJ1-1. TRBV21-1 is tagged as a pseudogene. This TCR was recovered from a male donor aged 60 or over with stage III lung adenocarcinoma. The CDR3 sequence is CAREQRTWNTEAFF. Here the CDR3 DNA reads TGTGCCAGAGAGCAAAGAACCTGGAACACTGAAGCTTTCTTT.